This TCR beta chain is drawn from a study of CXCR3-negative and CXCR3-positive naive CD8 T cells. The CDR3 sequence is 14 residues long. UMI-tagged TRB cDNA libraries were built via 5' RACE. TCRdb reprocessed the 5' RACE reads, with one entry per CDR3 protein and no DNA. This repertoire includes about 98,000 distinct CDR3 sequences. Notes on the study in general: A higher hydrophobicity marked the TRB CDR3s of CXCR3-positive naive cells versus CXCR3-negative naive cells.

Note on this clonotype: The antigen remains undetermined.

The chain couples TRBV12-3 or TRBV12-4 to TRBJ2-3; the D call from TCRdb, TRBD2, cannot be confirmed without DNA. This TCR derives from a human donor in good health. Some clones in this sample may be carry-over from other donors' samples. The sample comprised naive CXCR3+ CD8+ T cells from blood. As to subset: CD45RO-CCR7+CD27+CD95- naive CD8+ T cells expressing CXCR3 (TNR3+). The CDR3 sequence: CASSSSSRADTQYF.